This T cell receptor beta chain was sequenced during a study of blood T cells in healthy people across ages. General study points: Long-lived donors had more naive CD4+ cells and higher diversity than aged donors.

In regard to this clonotype: Its specificity is not known.

Donation came from healthy Caucasian individuals in Russia who were aged about 6 to 95. The authors drew about 10 milliliters of peripheral blood from each donor. The germline V and J ends were trimmed by 5 bases and 4 bases, with 8 bases remaining between them. The V gene's germline CDR1 is SGHNT and CDR2 YENEEA. The CDR3 contains 13 residues. Sample-barcoded 5' priming and a J-beta primer mix drove a second PCR of roughly 7 to 11 cycles. TCRdb fed the 5' RACE reads into MiXCR, producing one record per CDR3 protein. The sample holds 650,000 to 700,000 distinct CDR3 sequences, over 40% seen once. Sequencing was performed on blood. The clonotype originates from an elderly woman in good health. This sequence joins TRBV11-3 and TRBJ2-2; D remains ambiguous. As DNA, the CDR3 is TGTGCCAGCAGCCCAGACACCACCGGGGAGCTGTTTTTT. It codes for CASSPDTTGELFF.